This TCR beta chain was captured in a study of T cell responses to AZD1222 COVID-19 vaccine. The length of the CDR3 is 18 residues. V was shortened by 5 bases and J by 3 bases, with 23 bases between the two germline ends. The data were produced by immunoSEQ multiplex PCR, yet TCRdb's version contains in-frame clones alone and is incomplete. In the table there are 100,000 to 150,000 clones, around 90% of which are singletons. This TCR came from an adult who received the AZD1222 COVID-19 vaccine. The sample in question was peripheral blood, obtained 28 days after the second AZD1222 dose. The chain is built from TRBV23-1 and TRBJ2-1, with D possibly being TRBD1 (6 bases). TRBV23-1 is identified as an open reading frame with a role that is uncertain. The CDR3 DNA is TGCGCCAGCAGTGAACAGGGCACCGGACGGACCGACTACAATGAGCAGTTCTTC. Its protein product is CASSEQGTGRTDYNEQFF.